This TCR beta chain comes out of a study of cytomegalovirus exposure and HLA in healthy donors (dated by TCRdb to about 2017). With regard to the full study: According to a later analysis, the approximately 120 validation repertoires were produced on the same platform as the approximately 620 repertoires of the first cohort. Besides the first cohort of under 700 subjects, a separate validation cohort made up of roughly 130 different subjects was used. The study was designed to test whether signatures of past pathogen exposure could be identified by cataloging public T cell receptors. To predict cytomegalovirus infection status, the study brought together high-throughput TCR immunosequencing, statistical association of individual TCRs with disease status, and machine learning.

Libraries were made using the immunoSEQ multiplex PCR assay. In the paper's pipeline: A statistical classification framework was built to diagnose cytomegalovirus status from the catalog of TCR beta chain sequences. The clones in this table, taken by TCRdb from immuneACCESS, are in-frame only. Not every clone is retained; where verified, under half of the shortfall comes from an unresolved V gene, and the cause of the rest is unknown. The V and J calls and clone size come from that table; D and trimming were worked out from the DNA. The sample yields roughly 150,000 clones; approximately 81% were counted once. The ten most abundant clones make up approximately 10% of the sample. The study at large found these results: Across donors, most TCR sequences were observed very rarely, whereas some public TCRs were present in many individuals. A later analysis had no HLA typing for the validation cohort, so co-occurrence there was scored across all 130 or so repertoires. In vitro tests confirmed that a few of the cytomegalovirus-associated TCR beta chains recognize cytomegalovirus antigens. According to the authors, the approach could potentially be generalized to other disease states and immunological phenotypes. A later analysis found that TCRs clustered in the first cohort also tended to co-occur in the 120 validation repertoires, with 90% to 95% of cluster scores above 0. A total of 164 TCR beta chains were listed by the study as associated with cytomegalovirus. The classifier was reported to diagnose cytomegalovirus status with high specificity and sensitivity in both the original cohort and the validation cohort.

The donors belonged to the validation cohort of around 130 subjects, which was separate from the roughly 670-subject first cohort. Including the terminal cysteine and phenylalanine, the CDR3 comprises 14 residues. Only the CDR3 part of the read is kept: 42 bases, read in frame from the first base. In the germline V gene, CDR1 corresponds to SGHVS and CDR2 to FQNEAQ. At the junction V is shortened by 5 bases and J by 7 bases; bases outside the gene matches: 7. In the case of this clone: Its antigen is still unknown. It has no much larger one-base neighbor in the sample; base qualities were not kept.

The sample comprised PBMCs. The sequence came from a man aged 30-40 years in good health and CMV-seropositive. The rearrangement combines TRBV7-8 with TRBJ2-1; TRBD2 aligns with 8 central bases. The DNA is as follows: TGTGCCAGCAGCCCTGGAAAGCGGGGGAATGAGCAGTTCTTC. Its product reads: CASSPGKRGNEQFF.